The source of this TCR beta chain is a study of blood T cells in healthy people across ages. General observations from the study: Age showed a roughly linear inverse relationship with TCR beta diversity per million T cells.

Sample-barcoded 5' priming and a J-beta primer mix drove a second PCR of roughly 6 to 12 cycles. MiXCR was run by TCRdb on the 5' RACE reads, yielding one entry per CDR3 protein. The table has roughly 550,000 distinct CDR3 sequences, under 30% seen once. The V end was cut by 5 bases, the J end by 0 bases, with 14 bases between. In germline, CDR1 is SEHNR, CDR2 FQNEAQ (reference sequence). This CDR3 comprises 17 residues. The table lists this clonotype with a few counts. The target antigen is unknown. This sample also appeared in a second study, on T cells of mothers and their children. That publication notes: The donors comprised roughly 6 children and their three healthy Caucasian mothers.

The J gene is TRBJ2-6, the V gene TRBV7-9; D is unclear. This receptor was obtained from a boy between 5 and 17 years old in good health. The specimen was blood. The CDR3 DNA sequence: TGTGCCAGCAGCCCGACGACTGTCGCCTCTGGGGCCAACGTCCTGACTTTC. It is translated as CASSPTTVASGANVLTF.